This TCR beta chain was recovered during a study of shared clonotypes between healthy human individuals. Study-wide background: Donor ages ranged 18 to 49 years: a couple of women, a few men.

Germline CDR1 MNHEY, CDR2 SMNVEV (reference sequence). Trimming stripped 5 bases from V and 1 base from J, with 7 bases between. The CDR3 consists of 13 residues. The authors ran the assay at deep level. The repertoire was sequenced with immunoSEQ multiplex PCR; TCRdb's copy has only in-frame clones and lacks some. The sample consists of 630,000 or so clones, roughly 98% of them appearing once. The naive CD8 subset, CD45RO-negative cells positively selected for CCR7, excluded terminally differentiated effector memory CD45RA+ cells. Input material: naive CD8+ T cells sorted from blood. The clonotype originates from a man aged 25-45 years in good health. The chain is built from TRBV27 and TRBJ2-3; D not certain. CDR3 sequence reads: CASSGMCTDTQYF. As DNA, the CDR3 is TGTGCCAGCAGTGGAATGTGCACAGATACGCAGTATTTT.